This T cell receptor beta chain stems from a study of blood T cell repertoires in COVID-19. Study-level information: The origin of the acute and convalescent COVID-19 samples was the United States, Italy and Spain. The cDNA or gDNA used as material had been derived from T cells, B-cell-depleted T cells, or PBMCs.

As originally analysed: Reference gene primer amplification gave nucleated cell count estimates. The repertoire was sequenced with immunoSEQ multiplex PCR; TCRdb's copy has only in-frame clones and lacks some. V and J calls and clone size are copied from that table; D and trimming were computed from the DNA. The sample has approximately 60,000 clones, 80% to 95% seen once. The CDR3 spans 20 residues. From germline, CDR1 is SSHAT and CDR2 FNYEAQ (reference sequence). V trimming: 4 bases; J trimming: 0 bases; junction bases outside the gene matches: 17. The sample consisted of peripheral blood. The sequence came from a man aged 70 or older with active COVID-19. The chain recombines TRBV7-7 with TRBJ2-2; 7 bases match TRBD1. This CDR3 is CASSSIYSGPGTANTGELFF. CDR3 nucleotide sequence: TGTGCCAGCAGCTCCATTTATTCGGGCCCCGGGACAGCGAACACCGGGGAGCTGTTTTTT. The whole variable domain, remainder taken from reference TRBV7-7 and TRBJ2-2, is GAGVSQSPRYKVTKRGQDVTLRCDPISSHATLYWYQQALGQGPEFLTYFNYEAQPDKSGLPSDRFSAERPEGSISTLTIQRTEQRDSAMYRCASSSIYSGPGTANTGELFFGEGSRLTVL.